The 15 T cell receptor beta chains below come from one sample, sequenced in a study of T cells in narcolepsy. Here immunoSEQ multiplex PCR was the method, and the copy in TCRdb shows in-frame clones only, minus some. This table has 25,000 or so clones, almost 85% appearing once. Sequenced material: memory (CD45RA-) CD4+ T cells from blood. The receptors derive from a human donor in good health.

The chain carries TRBV7-6 and TRBJ1-5, with D perhaps TRBD1 (6 bases). The CDR3 loop spans 14 amino acids. Germline CDR1 is SGHVS and CDR2 is FNYEAQ. The V and J ends lost 4 bases and 5 bases respectively, with 12 bases between them. CDR3 bases: TGTGCCAGCAGCTACACAGGGTCGGATCAGCCCCAGCATTTT. Protein sequence: CASSYTGSDQPQHF.

This sequence joins TRBV5-4 and TRBJ1-4; the D is unclear. This CDR3 is 17 amino acids long. The ends were cut back, 0 bases at V and 5 bases at J, with 17 bases in the middle. The V gene's germline CDR1 is SGHNT and CDR2 YYREEE (reference sequence). CDR3 nucleotides: TGTGCCAGCAGCTTGGAGCCCCCGGTGGGGTTGAATGAAAAACTGTTTTTT. Its translation is CASSLEPPVGLNEKLFF.

This chain connects TRBV7-6 to TRBJ2-5, with 10 positions matching TRBD2. V was pared by 6 bases and J by 4 bases, with 8 bases of the junction left unmatched. Germline V gene lookup returns CDR1 SGHVS and CDR2 FNYEAQ. This CDR3 has 15 amino acids. CDR3 region: CASSISGRAGETQYF. The CDR3 nucleotides read TGTGCCAGCAGTATAAGCGGGAGGGCCGGAGAGACCCAGTACTTC. Full variable domain (rest looked up from reference TRBV7-6 and TRBJ2-5): GAGVSQSPRYKVTKRGQDVALRCDPISGHVSLYWYRQALGQGPEFLTYFNYEAQQDKSGLPNDRFSAERPEGSISTLTIQRTEQRDSAMYRCASSISGRAGETQYFGPGTRLLVL.

The CDR3 here is CASSESGVRDTQYF. The CDR3 DNA reads as TGTGCCAGCAGCGAAAGCGGGGTCAGGGATACGCAGTATTTT. The rearrangement uses TRBV2 and TRBJ2-3; 7 bases match TRBD2. J was trimmed by 6 bases and V by 6 bases; bases with no gene match: 9. In germline, CDR1 is SNHLY, CDR2 FYNNEI. The length of the CDR3 is 14 residues.

This chain links TRBV30 with TRBJ2-3, with unresolved D. The V gene lost 2 bases and the J gene lost 2 bases, with 14 bases spanning the gap. CDR3 length: 15 amino acids. Germline V gene data show CDR1 as GTSNPN and CDR2 as SVGIG (reference sequence). The CDR3 here is CAWSRAVPTTDTQYF. The CDR3 region has the DNA TGTGCCTGGAGTAGGGCGGTCCCCACCACAGATACGCAGTATTTT. Supplemented by reference TRBV30 and TRBJ2-3, the full variable domain reads SQTIHQWPATLVQPVGSPLSLECTVEGTSNPNLYWYRQAAGRGLQLLFYSVGIGQISSEVPQNLSASRPQDRQFILSSKKLLLSDSGFYLCAWSRAVPTTDTQYFGPGTRLTVL.

The table lists this clone with a few counts. The rearrangement joins TRBV11-2 to TRBJ2-2; 14 positions agree with TRBD2. CDR3 length equals 16 residues. J was trimmed by 6 bases and V by 5 bases; bases with no gene match: 5. Germline V gene lookup returns CDR1 SGHAT and CDR2 FQNNGV. CDR3 protein: CASSAPGLAGAGELFF. The CDR3 nucleotides are TGTGCCAGCAGCGCGCCGGGACTAGCGGGAGCCGGGGAGCTGTTTTTT.

The V gene is TRBV6-5, the J gene TRBJ2-3, with D possibly TRBD2 on 6 matching bases. Germline loops: CDR1 MNHEY, CDR2 SVGAGI. The CDR3 loop spans 15 amino acids. V lost 3 bases to trimming and J lost 5 bases, with 15 bases between them. As DNA, the CDR3 is TGTGCCAGCAGTTATGGACCGGTGGGAGGAGATACGCAGTATTTT. It is translated as CASSYGPVGGDTQYF.

This chain uses TRBV18 with TRBJ1-2; D call uncertain. V lost 3 bases, J lost 8 bases, and 13 bases lay in between. The CDR3 spans 13 residues. CDR1 is KGHSH, CDR2 LQKENI, per germline. In DNA, the CDR3 is TGTGCCAGCTCACCCGATGGGTTTGTGGGCTACACCTTC. This sequence encodes CASSPDGFVGYTF. The full variable domain, with the rest looked up from reference TRBV18 and TRBJ1-2, is NAGVMQNPRHLVRRRGQEARLRCSPMKGHSHVYWYRQLPEEGLKFMVYLQKENIIDESGMPKERFSAEFPKEGPSILRIQQVVRGDSAAYFCASSPDGFVGYTFGSGTRLTVV.

The chain links TRBV7-2 to TRBJ2-1, with 7 bases that match TRBD2. From germline, CDR1 is SGHTA and CDR2 FQGNSA. The CDR3 has 17 amino acids. Trimming cost V 5 bases and J 10 bases; bases outside gene matches: 20. This CDR3 reads CASSPKGHAGELREQFF. CDR3 coding DNA: TGTGCCAGCAGCCCTAAAGGTCACGCGGGAGAACTCCGGGAGCAGTTCTTC.

The chain uses TRBV6-1 and TRBJ1-1; D is unresolved. The CDR3 contains 13 residues. Trimming took 4 bases from V and 4 from J, leaving 10 bases between them. Germline values: CDR1 MNHNS, CDR2 SASEGT. The CDR3 region is CASSAQVRTEAFF. The CDR3 region has the DNA TGTGCCAGCAGTGCCCAGGTGCGCACTGAAGCTTTCTTT.

This chain joins TRBV28 and TRBJ1-6; TRBD1 agrees at 7 bases. Germline assignment: CDR1 MDHEN and CDR2 SYDVKM. The CDR3 is made up of 17 amino acids. V was pared by 3 bases and J by 4 bases, with 9 bases of the junction left unmatched. This CDR3 is CASSFLSQGGYNSPLHF. CDR3 nucleotide sequence: TGTGCCAGCAGTTTCCTATCCCAGGGGGGATATAATTCACCCCTCCACTTT.

The chain recombines TRBV6-6 with TRBJ1-5, with 9 nucleotides matching TRBD1. In germline, CDR1 is MNHNY, CDR2 SVGAGI (reference sequence). The CDR3 has 15 amino acids. V shed 7 bases and J 4 bases; nucleotides not matched to a gene: 8. DNA of the CDR3: TGTGCCAGCATTGAACAGGGGGCAGGGAATCAGCCCCAGCATTTT. Protein: CASIEQGAGNQPQHF.

The genes are TRBV16 and TRBJ2-1; the match to TRBD1 covers 10 bases. Germline-derived CDR1 and CDR2 are KGHSY and FQNENV. V shed 3 bases and J 8 bases; nucleotides not matched to a gene: 4. The CDR3 totals 14 residues. The CDR3 here is CASSHQGTGDEQFF. The CDR3 region has the DNA TGTGCCAGCAGCCATCAGGGGACAGGGGATGAGCAGTTCTTC. The whole variable domain, filled in from reference TRBV16 and TRBJ2-1, reads GEEVAQTPKHLVRGEGQKAKLYCAPIKGHSYVFWYQQVLKNEFKFLISFQNENVFDETGMPKERFSAKCLPNSPCSLEIQATKLEDSAVYFCASSHQGTGDEQFFGPGTRLTVL.

V gene TRBV27 combines with J gene TRBJ2-7, with 11 bases lining up with TRBD2. The CDR3 is 16 amino acids. V lost 5 bases to trimming and J lost 0 bases; unmatched junction nucleotides: 6. Per the germline V gene, CDR1 is MNHEY and CDR2 is SMNVEV (reference sequence). CDR3 nucleotide sequence: TGTGCCAGCAGTCCAAGGACTAGCGGGCCCTCCTACGAGCAGTACTTC. Translating gives CASSPRTSGPSYEQYF.

The chain employs TRBV27 and TRBJ2-3, with 7 nucleotides matching TRBD1. Germline V gives CDR1 MNHEY, CDR2 SMNVEV (reference sequence). The V gene end was trimmed by 4 bases and the J gene end by 6 bases; junction bases not matched to a gene: 7. The CDR3 contains 14 residues. The DNA for the CDR3 is TGTGCCAGCAGTTCAGGACAGGTTCTTGATACGCAGTATTTT. Its translation: CASSSGQVLDTQYF.